The next 28 T cell receptor beta chains were all read from a single sample in a study of blood T cell repertoires in COVID-19. Using immunoSEQ multiplex PCR, the repertoire was profiled, and TCRdb retains in-frame clones only, with some absent. The sample lists 150,000 to 200,000 clones, roughly 90% occurring once. Sequencing was carried out using peripheral blood. The origin of the receptors is a man between 60 and 70 years old with acute or convalescent COVID-19.

The V call is TRBV7-6, the J call TRBJ2-1; 9 bases are a match to TRBD2. Germline trimming cut 5 bases from V and 5 bases from J; bases unmatched to any gene: 13. The CDR3 extends over 17 amino acids. Germline lookup yields CDR1 SGHVS and CDR2 FNYEAQ. This CDR3 reads CASSLLGLAGRDNEQFF. The CDR3 coding sequence is TGTGCCAGCAGCCTTCTTGGGCTAGCGGGACGAGACAATGAGCAGTTCTTC.

The chain carries TRBV6-5 and TRBJ2-1; 9 bases match TRBD2. The length of the CDR3 is 16 residues. The germline CDR1 and CDR2 sequences are MNHEY and SVGAGI. V gave up 2 bases and J gave up 7 bases; unmatched junction bases: 9. The CDR3 reads CASSYSGGRGGNEQFF. CDR3 sequence (DNA): TGTGCCAGCAGTTACAGCGGCGGGAGGGGTGGGAATGAGCAGTTCTTC.

The CDR3 bases are TGTGCCAAGGGGGAAAGCAATCAGCCCCAGCATTTT. This encodes CAKGESNQPQHF. This chain links TRBV6-4 with TRBJ1-5; D may be TRBD1 (6 bases). The CDR3 is made up of 12 amino acids. V lost 10 bases and J 1 base, leaving 8 bases between the germline ends. Looked up from germline, CDR1 is MRHNA and CDR2 is SNTAGT.

The chain has TRBV4-1 and TRBJ2-7, with 9 bases fitting TRBD1. Germline loops: CDR1 MGHRA, CDR2 YSYEKL. Trimming took 4 bases from V and 6 from J; bases not matched to a gene: 4. The CDR3 has 13 amino acids. The CDR3 DNA is TGCGCCAGCAGCCTACGGACAGGGGTCGAGCAGTACTTC. Protein: CASSLRTGVEQYF.

CDR3: CASSRPTGTRNTEAFF. For the CDR3, the DNA is TGTGCCAGCAGCAGGCCCACCGGGACTAGGAACACTGAAGCTTTCTTT. V usage is TRBV7-9 and J usage is TRBJ1-1; TRBD1 is a possible D gene (5 bases). There are 16 residues in the CDR3. Trimming shortened V by 5 bases and J by 1 base, and 17 bases separated the two germline ends. The V gene's germline CDR1 is SEHNR and CDR2 FQNEAQ (reference sequence). The variable domain in full, with the rest retrieved from reference TRBV7-9 and TRBJ1-1, is DTGVSQNPRHKITKRGQNVTFRCDPISEHNRLYWYRQTLGQGPEFLTYFQNEAQLEKSRLLSDRFSAERPKGSFSTLEIQRTEQGDSAMYLCASSRPTGTRNTEAFFGQGTRLTVV.

The chain combines TRBV19 with TRBJ2-2, with 13 bases that match TRBD2. The CDR3 has 16 amino acids. J was trimmed by 4 bases and V by 1 base; bases with no gene match: 0. Germline CDR1 reads LNHDA; CDR2 reads SQIVND (reference sequence). The CDR3 DNA reads as TGTGCCAGTAGTATAGGGACTAGCGGGGGCACCGGGGAGCTGTTTTTT. Protein: CASSIGTSGGTGELFF.

The rearrangement uses TRBV11-3 and TRBJ2-7; possibly TRBD2 for D (6 bases). CDR3 length equals 14 residues. Trimming removed 1 base at V and 5 bases at J, with 12 bases between. Germline V lookup: CDR1 SGHNT, CDR2 YENEEA. CDR3 sequence reads: CASSLGGSGDEQYF. The CDR3 DNA sequence: TGTGCCAGCAGCTTAGGCGGTAGCGGCGACGAGCAGTACTTC.

The CDR3 DNA reads as TGTGCCAGTAGTATCTTCAACTCGGGTAATGAGCAGTTCTTC. Residues: CASSIFNSGNEQFF. The chain joins TRBV19 to TRBJ2-1, with D unclear. Per the germline V gene, CDR1 is LNHDA and CDR2 is SQIVND (reference sequence). Trimming removed 3 bases at V and 7 bases at J, with 13 bases between. The CDR3 consists of 14 residues. Full variable domain (rest looked up from reference TRBV19 and TRBJ2-1): DGGITQSPKYLFRKEGQNVTLSCEQNLNHDAMYWYRQDPGQGLRLIYYSQIVNDFQKGDIAEGYSVSREKKESFPLTVTSAQKNPTAFYLCASSIFNSGNEQFFGPGTRLTVL.

The chain is built from TRBV9 and TRBJ1-3; D call uncertain. V lost 0 bases and J lost 2, with 6 bases in between. Germline-derived CDR1 and CDR2 are SGDLS and YYNGEE. This CDR3 has 14 residues. The DNA for the CDR3 is TGTGCCAGCAGCGTAGATACTGCTGGAAACACCATATATTTT. As protein: CASSVDTAGNTIYF.

This sequence joins TRBV7-8 and TRBJ2-5; D may be TRBD1 (6 bases). Trimming pared 2 bases from V and 5 bases from J, leaving 12 bases between. Germline loops: CDR1 SGHVS, CDR2 FQNEAQ. The CDR3 has 14 amino acids. CDR3: CASSLMSTGETQYF. CDR3 nucleotide sequence: TGTGCCAGCAGCTTAATGAGTACAGGGGAGACCCAGTACTTC.

CDR3 residues: CASSLNGSPLHF. The CDR3 DNA is TGTGCCAGCAGCTTAAACGGTTCACCCCTCCACTTT. V is TRBV7-3 and J is TRBJ1-6; D unclear. The CDR3 has 12 residues. V was cut by 1 base and J by 9 bases, with 4 bases left in between. CDR1 and CDR2 from the germline V gene are SGHTA and FQGTGA.

This rearrangement joins TRBV9 to TRBJ1-2, with 7 bases aligning to TRBD1. From germline, CDR1 is SGDLS and CDR2 YYNGEE. The CDR3 is 15 residues long. Unmatched junction bases numbered 9, after V lost 0 bases and J lost 7 bases. In DNA form, the CDR3 reads TGTGCCAGCAGCGTAGCGACAGGGCCCGGGGGTGGCTACACCTTC. The encoded protein is CASSVATGPGGGYTF.

V and J are TRBV6-1 and TRBJ2-7; D unclear. The CDR3 spans 14 residues. Trimming took off 2 bases at V and 3 bases at J, with 11 bases between the two ends. The germline CDR1 and CDR2 sequences are MNHNS and SASEGT. The CDR3 bases are TGTGCCAGCAGTGAATCTCTCTACCTCTACGAGCAGTACGTC. Translating it yields CASSESLYLYEQYV.

This clone is medium-sized (0.01 to 0.1%). The chain recombines TRBV5-6 with TRBJ2-7, with D possibly being TRBD2 (6 bases). Germline V lookup: CDR1 SGHDT, CDR2 YYEEEE. The CDR3 runs 12 residues. The V end was cut by 3 bases, the J end by 6 bases, with 10 bases between. For the CDR3, the DNA is TGTGCCAGCAGCTCTGGGGGGTTCGAGCAGTACGTC. Protein: CASSSGGFEQYV.

J is TRBJ1-1 and V is TRBV27; D remains unclear. This CDR3 is 13 amino acids long. Germline lookup yields CDR1 MNHEY and CDR2 SMNVEV (reference sequence). Deletions cut 5 bases from V and 5 bases from J, with 12 bases between. The CDR3 loop is CASSPPYRTEAFF. The CDR3 bases are TGTGCCAGCAGTCCCCCATATCGGACTGAAGCTTTCTTT.

Written as DNA, the CDR3 is TGTGCCAGCAGCTTGACATGGGGGAGGGGGATGAGCAATCAGCCCCAGCATTTT. Protein sequence: CASSLTWGRGMSNQPQHF. The chain joins TRBV5-6 to TRBJ1-5, with D maybe TRBD1 (6 bases). Trimming removed 1 base at V and 1 base at J, with 18 bases between. The length of the CDR3 is 18 residues. Germline V gene lookup returns CDR1 SGHDT and CDR2 YYEEEE.

The chain uses TRBV10-2 and TRBJ2-1; weak D call: TRBD1 (6 bases). CDR1 and CDR2 (germline): WSHSY, SAAADI. The CDR3 contains 13 residues. V was cut by 6 bases and J by 4 bases, with 10 bases left in between. The CDR3 region is CASRDRAYNEQFF. DNA for the CDR3: TGCGCCAGCAGGGACAGAGCTTACAATGAGCAGTTCTTC.

V and J are TRBV29-1 and TRBJ1-2, with D possibly being TRBD1 (5 bases). The CDR3 consists of 12 residues. The ends were cut back, 2 bases at V and 5 bases at J, with 9 bases in the middle. Germline V gene data show CDR1 as SQVTM and CDR2 as ANQGSEA. The CDR3 DNA is TGCAGCGTTGAATCGGCAGGGTATGGCTACACCTTC. Translation gives CSVESAGYGYTF. The complete variable domain, with remaining parts taken from reference TRBV29-1 and TRBJ1-2, reads SAVISQKPSRDICQRGTSLTIQCQVDSQVTMMFWYRQQPGQSLTLIATANQGSEATYESGFVIDKFPISRPNLTFSTLTVSNMSPEDSSIYLCSVESAGYGYTFGSGTRLTVV.

V gene TRBV5-4 combines with J gene TRBJ2-2; the match to TRBD1 covers 8 bases. V lost 2 bases and J lost 3; bases outside the gene matches: 6. The CDR3 contains 16 residues. From germline, CDR1 is SGHNT and CDR2 YYREEE (reference sequence). The CDR3 is CASSLEQGVDTGELFF. The CDR3 region has the DNA TGTGCCAGCAGCTTAGAACAGGGGGTCGACACCGGGGAGCTGTTTTTT.

In this sample, this clone turned up once. The chain employs TRBV5-5 and TRBJ1-4, with a tentative D call TRBD1 (6 bases). Germline lookup yields CDR1 SGHKS and CDR2 YYEKEE (reference sequence). Deletions cut 4 bases from V and 5 bases from J, with 18 bases between. This CDR3 spans 16 amino acids. For the CDR3, the DNA is TGTGCCAGCAGCACGGGTCGGGCCAGGGGCAATGAAAAACTGTTTTTT. Encoded protein: CASSTGRARGNEKLFF.

V gene TRBV7-9 combines with J gene TRBJ2-1; tentatively, D is TRBD2 (7 bases). V was cut by 0 bases and J by 8 bases, with 11 bases left in between. The CDR3 covers 14 residues. Germline V CDR1 and CDR2: SEHNR, FQNEAQ (reference sequence). In DNA, the CDR3 is TGTGCCAGCAGCTTAGCGGGAGGGGGGGATGAGCAGTTCTTC. This sequence encodes CASSLAGGGDEQFF.

This chain connects TRBV4-1 to TRBJ2-7; no clear D. The CDR3 extends over 15 amino acids. In germline, CDR1 is MGHRA, CDR2 YSYEKL. The germline V and J ends were trimmed by 3 bases and 4 bases, with 16 bases remaining between them. The CDR3 bases are TGCGCCAGCAGCCATCCAGGTGCCCAGATTTACGAGCAGTACTTC. Its protein is CASSHPGAQIYEQYF.

This rearrangement joins TRBV7-8 to TRBJ1-6; D may be TRBD1 (5 bases). CDR1 is SGHVS, CDR2 FQNEAQ, per germline. The CDR3 is 16 residues long. Trimming cost V 5 bases and J 8 bases, with 19 bases left between them. CDR3 loop: CASSPRRVPGDSPLHF. CDR3 DNA sequence: TGTGCCAGCAGCCCACGGAGGGTACCGGGGGATTCACCCCTCCACTTT.

This chain joins TRBV5-8 and TRBJ1-6; D is unresolved. The CDR3 totals 12 residues. Germline V gives CDR1 SGHTS, CDR2 YDEGEE. V lost 5 bases and J lost 7, with 7 bases in between. This CDR3 reads CASRWQNSPLHF. As DNA, the CDR3 is TGTGCCAGCAGGTGGCAGAATTCACCCCTCCACTTT.

The gene calls are TRBV6-1 and TRBJ1-3, with D perhaps matching TRBD1 (5 bases). The CDR3 length is 14 residues. The V and J ends lost 2 bases and 7 bases respectively, with 12 bases between them. Germline V lookup: CDR1 MNHNS, CDR2 SASEGT. The CDR3: CASSETTAPNTIYF. In DNA, the CDR3 is TGTGCCAGCAGTGAAACGACAGCCCCGAACACCATATATTTT.

The V call is TRBV29-1, the J call TRBJ2-5, with D possibly TRBD2 on 5 matching bases. The V gene lost 3 bases and the J gene lost 0 bases, with 8 bases spanning the gap. The CDR3 contains 13 residues. Germline V CDR1 and CDR2: SQVTM, ANQGSEA. The CDR3: CSVEGGYQETQYF. In nucleotides, the CDR3 is TGCAGCGTTGAGGGCGGGTACCAAGAGACCCAGTACTTC.

The chain has TRBV11-2 and TRBJ2-5; 7 nucleotides line up with TRBD2. The germline CDR1 and CDR2 sequences are SGHAT and FQNNGV. J lost 2 bases, V lost 5 bases, and 8 bases had no gene match. This CDR3 has 15 amino acids. CDR3 DNA: TGTGCCAGCAGCGCCATCCTAGCGGCTCAAGAGACCCAGTACTTC. It encodes CASSAILAAQETQYF.

A few counts support this clone. The chain couples TRBV2 to TRBJ1-1; no clear D. This CDR3 has 13 residues. Trimming left V 8 bases short and J 0 bases short, with 10 bases between. Germline V lookup: CDR1 SNHLY, CDR2 FYNNEI. The CDR3 reads CASDGGLNTEAFF. CDR3 nucleotide sequence: TGTGCCAGCGACGGAGGCTTGAACACTGAAGCTTTCTTT.